The 3 T cell receptor beta chains presented below share a single source sample, sequenced in a study of cytomegalovirus exposure and HLA in healthy donors. With 60 Vbeta and 13 Jbeta primers, the PCR was carried out. Generated by immunoSEQ multiplex PCR, the TCRdb table keeps only in-frame clones and is missing some. Of more than 85,000 clones listed, approximately 80% are singletons. Material for sequencing was PBMCs. The receptors derive from an older woman in good health and CMV-seropositive.

This clone was detected a few times. The chain joins TRBV5-1 to TRBJ1-4; a weak D match, TRBD1 (5 bases). Germline V lookup: CDR1 SGHRS, CDR2 YFSETQ. V was clipped by 4 bases and J by 0 bases, with 7 bases between them. CDR3 length equals 14 residues. The CDR3 DNA reads as TGCGCCAGCAGCGGGGCGGCAACTAATGAAAAACTGTTTTTT. This sequence encodes CASSGAATNEKLFF.

A note on this clone: A read error may account for a junction end that differs from germline. CDR3 in DNA: TGTGCCAGTGGACAGAGCTCCTACGCGCAGTACTTC. It is translated as CASGQSSYAQYF. V usage is TRBV7-9 and J usage is TRBJ2-7, with D maybe TRBD1 (6 bases). This CDR3 contains 12 residues. Germline lookup yields CDR1 SEHNR and CDR2 FQNEAQ (reference sequence).

This sequence joins TRBV5-1 and TRBJ2-3; D gene ambiguous. The V gene's germline CDR1 is SGHRS and CDR2 YFSETQ. CDR3 length: 15 amino acids. Trimming took off 0 bases at V and 2 bases at J, with 10 bases between the two ends. The CDR3 sequence is CASSLGAGYTDTQYF. The CDR3 DNA is TGCGCCAGCAGCTTGGGGGCAGGCTACACAGATACGCAGTATTTT. Using reference TRBV5-1 and TRBJ2-3 for the parts outside the CDR3, the full variable domain is KAGVTQTPRYLIKTRGQQVTLSCSPISGHRSVSWYQQTPGQGLQFLFEYFSETQRNKGNFPGRFSGRQFSNSRSEMNVSTLELGDSALYLCASSLGAGYTDTQYFGPGTRLTVL.